These 28 T cell receptor beta chains were all obtained from the same sample, sequenced in a study of post-analysis software for immune sequencing data. Overall study findings and caveats: About 5 TRBV segments appeared more often in patients than in controls, and TRBV5-6, TRBV5-1 and TRBV20-1 were among these.

The authors incorporated unique molecular identifiers into the TCR beta cDNA libraries. MiXCR, applied by TCRdb to the PCR reads, yields one record per CDR3 protein. This sample has some 260,000 distinct CDR3 sequences, with 36% found just once. These TCRs are of unknown antigen specificity. Sequencing used blood. These receptors were taken from a girl aged 10 to 17 with multiple sclerosis.

In its sample, this clonotype was seen a few times. The chain carries TRBV7-9 and TRBJ2-1; 11 bases match TRBD2. Germline V gene lookup returns CDR1 SEHNR and CDR2 FQNEAQ (reference sequence). The V and J ends lost 5 bases and 7 bases, in that order; junction bases with no gene match: 7. This CDR3 has 15 residues. The CDR3 DNA reads TGTGCCAGCAGCCCGGGACTAGCGGTGGGGAATGAGCAGTTCTTC. Translation: CASSPGLAVGNEQFF.

This clonotype has just a few counts. The V call is TRBV28, the J call TRBJ1-5; no definite D call. Germline-derived CDR1 and CDR2 are MDHEN and SYDVKM. Deletions cut 9 bases from V and 5 bases from J, with 17 bases between. The length of the CDR3 is 14 residues. The CDR3 here is CASLSQPIDQPQHF. The CDR3 DNA sequence: TGTGCCAGTCTGTCGCAACCCATTGATCAGCCCCAGCATTTT.

This clonotype was recorded many times. The V and J genes are TRBV4-2 and TRBJ1-1; a possible D gene is TRBD1 (6 bases). The CDR3 contains 14 residues. The germline V gene has CDR1 LGHNA and CDR2 YNFKEQ. V lost 4 bases and J 5 bases, leaving 14 bases between the germline ends. The CDR3 spells CASSPQTGRTEAFF. The CDR3 DNA is TGTGCCAGCAGCCCCCAAACAGGGAGAACTGAAGCTTTCTTT.

This clonotype was observed many times. The junction departs from germline at one end; a sequencing error may be responsible. This rearrangement joins TRBV3-1 to TRBJ2-1; possibly TRBD2 for D (5 bases). CDR3 size: 16 residues. In germline, CDR1 is LGHDT, CDR2 YNNKEL (reference sequence). CDR3 nucleotides: TGTGCCAGCAGCCAAGATTCACTAGTCTCCTATAATGAGCAGTTCTTC. This codes for CASSQDSLVSYNEQFF.

The V and J genes are TRBV27 and TRBJ1-6, with 8 bases identical to TRBD1. With 6 bases clipped from V and 8 bases from J, the junction kept 6 bases outside the gene matches. The CDR3 spans 14 residues. Germline CDR1 and CDR2: MNHEY and SMNVEV (reference sequence). The CDR3 sequence: CASRAATGDSPLHF. CDR3 in DNA: TGTGCCAGCAGGGCCGCGACAGGGGATTCACCCCTCCACTTT.

V gene TRBV20-1 combines with J gene TRBJ2-1; no clear D. Germline-derived CDR1 and CDR2 are DFQATT and SNEGSKA (reference sequence). The length of the CDR3 is 16 residues. V lost 0 bases and J 1 base, leaving 13 bases between the germline ends. CDR3 sequence reads: CSARDLGGASYNEQFF. CDR3 in DNA: TGCAGTGCTAGAGATCTAGGCGGAGCTTCCTACAATGAGCAGTTCTTC.

This clonotype appeared many times. The chain recombines TRBV5-1 with TRBJ2-4; the match to TRBD1 covers 8 bases. Germline assignment: CDR1 SGHRS and CDR2 YFSETQ. The J segment lost 5 bases and the V segment lost 3 bases, leaving 10 bases of the junction unmatched. The CDR3 extends over 16 amino acids. Here the CDR3 DNA reads TGCGCCAGCAGCTCCCCCTCGACAGGGGACCAAAACATTCAGTACTTC. Protein sequence: CASSSPSTGDQNIQYF. The full variable domain, with the rest looked up from reference TRBV5-1 and TRBJ2-4, is KAGVTQTPRYLIKTRGQQVTLSCSPISGHRSVSWYQQTPGQGLQFLFEYFSETQRNKGNFPGRFSGRQFSNSRSEMNVSTLELGDSALYLCASSSPSTGDQNIQYFGAGTRLSVL.

This clonotype occurred many times. The chain couples TRBV20-1 to TRBJ1-6, with TRBD1 matching 9 bases. Per germline, CDR1 DFQATT and CDR2 SNEGSKA (reference sequence). This CDR3 comprises 17 residues. J lost 6 bases, V lost 6 bases, and 15 bases had no gene match. CDR3 DNA sequence: TGCAGTGCGAAGGGACAGGGTGCGCCGGTGGCTAATTCACCCCTCCACTTT. Encoded protein: CSAKGQGAPVANSPLHF.

This clonotype was recorded many times. This chain uses TRBV20-1 with TRBJ2-1; TRBD2 matches at 12 bases. The CDR3 loop spans 14 amino acids. Germline V gives CDR1 DFQATT, CDR2 SNEGSKA (reference sequence). Germline trimming cut 6 bases from V and 8 bases from J; bases unmatched to any gene: 8. The CDR3 DNA is TGCAGTGCAACAACTAGCGGGGGGCCCTATGAGCAGTTCTTC. This encodes CSATTSGGPYEQFF.

This clonotype was found many times. The chain joins TRBV5-5 to TRBJ2-7; D may match TRBD1 or TRBD2 (5 bases each). CDR1 is SGHKS and CDR2 is YYEKEE in the germline V gene (reference sequence). The CDR3 has 12 amino acids. With 7 bases removed from V and 6 bases from J, the gap between germline ends came to 14 bases. The CDR3 here is CASSRGVGEQYF. The CDR3 DNA sequence: TGTGCCAGCTCCAGAGGGGTCGGCGAGCAGTACTTC.

The chain links TRBV12-3 or TRBV12-4 to TRBJ1-5; D gene uncertain. This CDR3 has 13 amino acids. V was cut by 1 base and J by 3 bases, with 4 bases left in between. CDR3 sequence (DNA): TGTGCCAGCAGTTTAGACAACAATCAGCCCCAGCATTTT. Translation gives CASSLDNNQPQHF.

The genes are TRBV5-1 and TRBJ2-7; 7 nucleotides agree with TRBD2. CDR1 and CDR2 (germline): SGHRS, YFSETQ. The CDR3 is 14 residues long. Germline trimming cut 2 bases from V and 6 bases from J; bases unmatched to any gene: 8. CDR3 protein: CASSFGLVPSEQYF. CDR3 DNA: TGCGCCAGCAGCTTCGGACTAGTCCCTTCCGAGCAGTACTTC. Full variable domain (rest looked up from reference TRBV5-1 and TRBJ2-7): KAGVTQTPRYLIKTRGQQVTLSCSPISGHRSVSWYQQTPGQGLQFLFEYFSETQRNKGNFPGRFSGRQFSNSRSEMNVSTLELGDSALYLCASSFGLVPSEQYFGPGTRLTVT.

This clonotype has just a few counts. For the CDR3, the DNA is TGTGCCAGCAGTTTCAATCCCTCGACTAGCGGGAGAACCTACGAGCAGTACTTC. Protein product: CASSFNPSTSGRTYEQYF. The chain is built from TRBV6-5 and TRBJ2-7, with TRBD2 matching 12 bases. V lost 4 bases to trimming and J lost 2 bases; unmatched junction nucleotides: 12. The length of the CDR3 is 18 residues. Germline lookup yields CDR1 MNHEY and CDR2 SVGAGI.

The sample holds one count of this clonotype. The V gene is TRBV9, the J gene TRBJ2-5, with 14 positions matching TRBD2. Germline V gene data show CDR1 as SGDLS and CDR2 as YYNGEE. The CDR3 extends over 16 amino acids. Germline trimming cut 3 bases from V and 4 bases from J; bases unmatched to any gene: 5. This CDR3 is CASSAGLAGVAETQYF. CDR3 in DNA: TGTGCCAGCAGCGCGGGACTAGCGGGGGTCGCAGAGACCCAGTACTTC.

The chain couples TRBV6-5 to TRBJ2-7; 8 bases fit TRBD2. The V and J ends lost 6 bases and 0 bases, in that order; junction bases with no gene match: 4. This CDR3 comprises 14 residues. The germline CDR1 and CDR2 sequences are MNHEY and SVGAGI. CDR3 sequence reads: CASSQRGYSYEQYF. In DNA form, the CDR3 reads TGTGCCAGCAGCCAGCGGGGGTACTCCTACGAGCAGTACTTC.

The chain links TRBV7-6 to TRBJ2-1; 8 nucleotides match TRBD2. This CDR3 is built from 15 residues. The V gene end was trimmed by 3 bases and the J gene end by 5 bases; junction bases not matched to a gene: 6. Germline CDR1 and CDR2: SGHVS and FNYEAQ. In DNA, the CDR3 is TGTGCCAGCAGCTTGGGACTAGGGAGAGACAATGAGCAGTTCTTC. Protein product: CASSLGLGRDNEQFF.

Concerning this clonotype itself: Germline and junction disagree at one end, which may indicate a read error. The chain uses TRBV5-1 and TRBJ2-2; D is possibly TRBD2 (5 bases). The CDR3 length is 13 residues. Germline-derived CDR1 and CDR2 are SGHRS and YFSETQ. The CDR3 sequence is CASSLKWTGERFF. The CDR3 DNA is TGCGCCAGCAGCTTGAAATGGACCGGGGAGCGGTTTTTT.

The chain couples TRBV20-1 to TRBJ2-7; 7 nucleotides align to TRBD2. TRBJ2-5 matches the DNA end more closely, so the J call is doubtful. From germline, CDR1 is DFQATT and CDR2 SNEGSKA (reference sequence). This CDR3 is built from 15 residues. This chain's CDR3 is CSARVQAGLEETQYF. CDR3 nucleotides: TGCAGTGCTAGAGTTCAAGCGGGGTTAGAAGAGACCCAGTACTTC.

On this clonotype itself: Being one base from a much bigger clone, this may be a read error. V gene TRBV28 combines with J gene TRBJ1-2; weak D call: TRBD1 (5 bases). The CDR3 contains 13 residues. Trimming shortened V by 5 bases and J by 4 bases, and 11 bases separated the two germline ends. Germline V gene lookup returns CDR1 MDHEN and CDR2 SYDVKM. CDR3 sequence (DNA): TGTGCCAGCAGTCAACGGGGGTTCTATGGCTACACCTTC. Its protein is CASSQRGFYGYTF.

A few counts support this clonotype. The chain joins TRBV6-4 to TRBJ2-1; D not resolved. This CDR3 has 8 residues. Germline loops: CDR1 MRHNA, CDR2 SNTAGT. The V end lost 11 bases, the J end lost 6 bases, and 2 bases lay between the germline ends. CDR3 DNA: TGTGCCGGCAATGAGCAGTTCTTC. It is translated as CAGNEQFF.

This clonotype was seen a handful of times. The junction departs from the called germline gene at one end, perhaps through a read error. The V and J genes are TRBV7-6 and TRBJ1-1, with 10 bases fitting TRBD1. Germline V gene sequence: CDR1 SGHVS, CDR2 FNYEAQ. This CDR3 spans 15 amino acids. The CDR3 nucleotides read TGTGCCAGCAGCATTCGACAGGGGGCTTTGACTGAAGTTTTCTTT. Translating it yields CASSIRQGALTEVFF.

This clonotype was seen repeatedly, ten times or more. The chain carries TRBV29-1 and TRBJ2-1; D unresolved. The CDR3 extends over 13 amino acids. Per germline, CDR1 SQVTM and CDR2 ANQGSEA. Trimming left V 4 bases short and J 2 bases short, with 9 bases between. The CDR3 loop is CSVAGSPYNEQFF. Here the CDR3 DNA reads TGCAGCGTTGCCGGTAGTCCCTACAATGAGCAGTTCTTC.

This clonotype was observed at least ten times. The chain is built from TRBV6-5 and TRBJ1-5, with D possibly TRBD1 on 5 matching bases. The ends were cut back, 6 bases at V and 7 bases at J, with 16 bases in the middle. Germline V gene lookup returns CDR1 MNHEY and CDR2 SVGAGI. The CDR3 loop spans 14 amino acids. In DNA, the CDR3 is TGTGCCAGCAGGGAGGGGACCTTTATCCAGCCCCAGCATTTT. Amino acids: CASREGTFIQPQHF.

This rearrangement joins TRBV29-1 to TRBJ1-1; the match to TRBD1 covers 10 bases. J was trimmed by 7 bases and V by 6 bases; bases with no gene match: 8. Germline V gives CDR1 SQVTM, CDR2 ANQGSEA. The length of the CDR3 is 13 residues. The CDR3 DNA follows: TGCAGCGTCAGCGGGACAGGGGTGATTGAAGCTTTCTTT. Translating gives CSVSGTGVIEAFF.

This clonotype was counted at least ten times. V usage is TRBV29-1 and J usage is TRBJ1-2; D is unresolved. V was clipped by 3 bases and J by 4 bases, with 12 bases between them. The CDR3 has 13 residues. Germline V gene data show CDR1 as SQVTM and CDR2 as ANQGSEA. CDR3 loop: CSVEGRPSYGYTF. As DNA, the CDR3 is TGCAGCGTTGAGGGCAGGCCTTCCTATGGCTACACCTTC.

This clonotype showed up many times. The chain has TRBV20-1 and TRBJ1-1; D remains unclear. Germline values: CDR1 DFQATT, CDR2 SNEGSKA (reference sequence). The V gene lost 5 bases and the J gene lost 0 bases, with 13 bases spanning the gap. This CDR3 has 14 amino acids. The CDR3 spells CSAVGPHVNTEAFF. The CDR3, as DNA: TGCAGTGCTGTGGGTCCCCACGTGAACACTGAAGCTTTCTTT.

Turning to this clonotype: This may come from a read error, since a much larger clone is one base off. The chain carries TRBV7-9 and TRBJ2-3; 7 bases match TRBD1. The CDR3 extends over 17 amino acids. Germline V lookup: CDR1 SEHNR, CDR2 FQNEAQ (reference sequence). In nucleotides, the CDR3 is TGTGCCAGCAGCTCACAAGACAGGGTTCCCCTCACAGGTACGCAGTATTTT. This encodes CASSSQDRVPLTGTQYF.

In this sample, this clonotype turned up a few times. V gene TRBV6-1 combines with J gene TRBJ1-4; D is possibly TRBD1 (5 bases). V gave up 6 bases and J gave up 4 bases, with 9 bases separating them. CDR3 size: 13 residues. CDR1 MNHNS and CDR2 SASEGT come from the germline V gene. CDR3 residues: CASRRDGNEKLFF. In DNA form, the CDR3 reads TGTGCCAGCAGAAGGGACGGTAATGAAAAACTGTTTTTT.